Described below is a single T cell receptor (beta chain) sequence and its context. Antigen specificity is unknown. Using immunoSEQ multiplex PCR, the repertoire was profiled, and TCRdb retains in-frame clones only, with some absent. The sample carries about 5,000 clones, around 95% recorded once. Germline-derived CDR1 and CDR2 are SNHLY and FYNNEI. The V gene lost 7 bases and the J gene lost 0 bases, with 16 bases spanning the gap. The CDR3 runs 16 residues. This specimen comes from a study of T cell repertoires in ileal Crohn's disease. General study results and limits: Every patient over 26.8% clonality showed endoscopic recurrence.

This clonotype was obtained from an adult with Crohn's disease. This chain uses TRBV2 with TRBJ1-5; possible D gene TRBD1, 5 bases. Sequences were obtained from ileal tissue. In DNA form, the CDR3 reads TGTGCCAGCAACTACGGGGGGGACCGTAGCAATCAGCCCCAGCATTTT. Residues: CASNYGGDRSNQPQHF.